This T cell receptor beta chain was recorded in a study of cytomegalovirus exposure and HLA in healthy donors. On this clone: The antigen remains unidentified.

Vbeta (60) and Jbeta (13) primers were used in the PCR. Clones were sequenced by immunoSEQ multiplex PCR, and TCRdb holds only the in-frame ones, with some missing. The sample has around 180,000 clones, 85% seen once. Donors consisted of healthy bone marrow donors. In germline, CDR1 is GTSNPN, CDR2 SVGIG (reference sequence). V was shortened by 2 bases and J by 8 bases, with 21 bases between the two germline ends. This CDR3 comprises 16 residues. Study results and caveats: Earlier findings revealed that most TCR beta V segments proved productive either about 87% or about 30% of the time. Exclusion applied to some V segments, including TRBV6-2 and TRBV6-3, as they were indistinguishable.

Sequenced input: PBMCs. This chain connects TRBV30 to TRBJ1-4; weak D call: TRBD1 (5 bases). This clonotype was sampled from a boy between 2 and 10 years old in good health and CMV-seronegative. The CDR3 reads CAWSIPKLGSGEKLFF. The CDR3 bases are TGTGCCTGGAGTATACCGAAGTTAGGGTCAGGGGAAAAACTGTTTTTT.